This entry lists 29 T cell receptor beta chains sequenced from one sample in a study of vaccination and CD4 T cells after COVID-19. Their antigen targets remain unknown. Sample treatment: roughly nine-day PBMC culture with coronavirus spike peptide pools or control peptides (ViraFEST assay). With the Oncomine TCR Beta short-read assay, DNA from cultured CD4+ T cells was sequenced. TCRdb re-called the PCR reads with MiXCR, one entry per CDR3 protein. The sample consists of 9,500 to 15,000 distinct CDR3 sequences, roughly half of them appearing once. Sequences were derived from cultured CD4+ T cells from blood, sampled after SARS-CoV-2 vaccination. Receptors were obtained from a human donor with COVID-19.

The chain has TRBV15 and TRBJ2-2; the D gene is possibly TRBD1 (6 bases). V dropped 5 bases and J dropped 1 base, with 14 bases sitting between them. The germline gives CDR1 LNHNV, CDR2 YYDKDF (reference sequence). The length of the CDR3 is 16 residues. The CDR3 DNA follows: TGTGCCACCAGCGGGTGGGGCAGGGGGAACACCGGGGAGCTGTTTTTT. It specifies CATSGWGRGNTGELFF.

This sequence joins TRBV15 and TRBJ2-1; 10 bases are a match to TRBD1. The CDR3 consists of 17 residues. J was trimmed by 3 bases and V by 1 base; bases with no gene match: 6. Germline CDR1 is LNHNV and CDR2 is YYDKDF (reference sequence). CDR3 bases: TGTGCCACCAGCAGAGTTTACGGGACAGGGGACTACAATGAGCAGTTCTTC. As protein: CATSRVYGTGDYNEQFF. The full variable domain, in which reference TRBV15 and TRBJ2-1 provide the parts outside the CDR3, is DAMVIQNPRYQVTQFGKPVTLSCSQTLNHNVMYWYQQKSSQAPKLLFHYYDKDFNNEADTPDNFQSRRPNTSFCFLDIRSPGLGDTAMYLCATSRVYGTGDYNEQFFGPGTRLTVL.

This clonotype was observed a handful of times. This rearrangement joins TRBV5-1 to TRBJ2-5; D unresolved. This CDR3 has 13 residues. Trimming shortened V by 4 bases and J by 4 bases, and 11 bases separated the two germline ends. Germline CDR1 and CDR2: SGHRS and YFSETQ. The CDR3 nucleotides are TGCGCCAGCAGCAAGATCCTGCGAGAGACCCAGTACTTC. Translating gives CASSKILRETQYF. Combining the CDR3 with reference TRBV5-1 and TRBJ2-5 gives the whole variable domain KAGVTQTPRYLIKTRGQQVTLSCSPISGHRSVSWYQQTPGQGLQFLFEYFSETQRNKGNFPGRFSGRQFSNSRSEMNVSTLELGDSALYLCASSKILRETQYFGPGTRLLVL.

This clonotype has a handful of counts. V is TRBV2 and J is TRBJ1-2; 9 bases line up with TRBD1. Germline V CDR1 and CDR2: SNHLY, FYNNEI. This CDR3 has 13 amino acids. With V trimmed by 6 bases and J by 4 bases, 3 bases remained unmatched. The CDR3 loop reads CASRGTGSYGYTF. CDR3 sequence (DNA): TGTGCCAGCAGGGGGACAGGGAGCTATGGCTACACCTTC.

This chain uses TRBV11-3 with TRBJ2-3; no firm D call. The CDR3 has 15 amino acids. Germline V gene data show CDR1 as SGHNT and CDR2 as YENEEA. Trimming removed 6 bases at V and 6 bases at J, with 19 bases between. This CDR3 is CASRFRQVLRDTQYF. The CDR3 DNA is TGTGCCAGCAGGTTCCGACAAGTTTTGAGGGATACGCAGTATTTT.

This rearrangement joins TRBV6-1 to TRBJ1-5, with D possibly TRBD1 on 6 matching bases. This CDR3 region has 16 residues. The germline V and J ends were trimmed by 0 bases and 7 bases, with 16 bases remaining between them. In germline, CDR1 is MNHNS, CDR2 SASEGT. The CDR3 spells CASSEAQAGGRQPQHF. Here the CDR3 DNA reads TGTGCCAGCAGTGAAGCCCAGGCGGGGGGCCGGCAGCCCCAGCATTTT.

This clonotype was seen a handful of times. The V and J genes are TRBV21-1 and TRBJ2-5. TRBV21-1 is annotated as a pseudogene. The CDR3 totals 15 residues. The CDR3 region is CASSKVSGFQETQYF. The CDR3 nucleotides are TGTGCCAGCAGCAAAGTCTCGGGTTTCCAAGAGACCCAGTACTTC.

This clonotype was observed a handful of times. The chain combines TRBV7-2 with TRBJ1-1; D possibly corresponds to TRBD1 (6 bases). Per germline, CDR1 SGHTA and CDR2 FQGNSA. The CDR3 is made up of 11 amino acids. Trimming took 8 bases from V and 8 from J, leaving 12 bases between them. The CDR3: CASWGGAEAFF. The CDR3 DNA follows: TGTGCCAGCTGGGGGGGGGCGGAAGCTTTCTTT.

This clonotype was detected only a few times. The CDR3 protein is CSARVREGGYGYTF. The CDR3, as DNA: TGCAGTGCTAGAGTGAGGGAGGGGGGCTATGGCTACACCTTC. The rearrangement links TRBV20-1 to TRBJ1-2, with a possible D match to TRBD1 (6 bases). The germline V gene has CDR1 DFQATT and CDR2 SNEGSKA (reference sequence). The CDR3 is 14 amino acids. The V gene lost 1 base and the J gene lost 4 bases, with 13 bases spanning the gap.

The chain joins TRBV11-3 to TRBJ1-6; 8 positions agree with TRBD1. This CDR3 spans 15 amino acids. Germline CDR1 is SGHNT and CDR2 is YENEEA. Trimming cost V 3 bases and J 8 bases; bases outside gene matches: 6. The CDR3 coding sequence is TGTGCCAGCAGCTTGGCCGGACAGGGTCATTCACCCCTCCACTTT. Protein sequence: CASSLAGQGHSPLHF.

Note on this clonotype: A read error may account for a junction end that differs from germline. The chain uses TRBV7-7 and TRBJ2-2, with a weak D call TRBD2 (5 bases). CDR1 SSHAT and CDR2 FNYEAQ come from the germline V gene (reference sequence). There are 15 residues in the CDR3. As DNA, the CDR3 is TGTGCTAGCAGCCTCGGACGGGAGAACACCGGGGAGCTGTTTTTT. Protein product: CASSLGRENTGELFF.

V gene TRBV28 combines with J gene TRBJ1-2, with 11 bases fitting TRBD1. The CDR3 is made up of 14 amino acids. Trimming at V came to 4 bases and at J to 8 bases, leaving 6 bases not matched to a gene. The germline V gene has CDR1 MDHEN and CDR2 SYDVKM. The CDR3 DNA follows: TGTGCCAGCAGTTCAGGACAGGGGGCGGGCGGCTACACCTTC. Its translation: CASSSGQGAGGYTF.

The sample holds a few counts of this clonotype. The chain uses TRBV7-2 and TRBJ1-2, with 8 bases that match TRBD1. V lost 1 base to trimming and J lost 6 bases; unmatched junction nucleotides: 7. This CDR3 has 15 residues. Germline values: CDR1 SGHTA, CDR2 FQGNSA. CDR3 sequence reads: CASSLGSGGFDGYTF. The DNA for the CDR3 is TGTGCCAGCAGCTTAGGGTCAGGGGGCTTTGATGGCTACACCTTC.

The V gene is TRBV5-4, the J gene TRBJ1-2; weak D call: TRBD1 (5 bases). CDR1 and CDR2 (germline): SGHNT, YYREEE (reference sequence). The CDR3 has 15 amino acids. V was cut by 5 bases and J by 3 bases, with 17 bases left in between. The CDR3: CASRRWGSGDYGYTF. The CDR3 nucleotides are TGTGCCAGCAGGCGTTGGGGGTCGGGGGACTATGGCTACACCTTC. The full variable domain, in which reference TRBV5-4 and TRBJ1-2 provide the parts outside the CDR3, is ETGVTQSPTHLIKTRGQQVTLRCSSQSGHNTVSWYQQALGQGPQFIFQYYREEENGRGNFPPRFSGLQFPNYSSELNVNALELDDSALYLCASRRWGSGDYGYTFGSGTRLTVV.

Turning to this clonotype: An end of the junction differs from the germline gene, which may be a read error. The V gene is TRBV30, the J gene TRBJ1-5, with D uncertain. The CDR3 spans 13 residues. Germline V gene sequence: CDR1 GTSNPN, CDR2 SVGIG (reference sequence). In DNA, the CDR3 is TGTGCCTGGAGTAGTAGTGTTAATCAGCTCCAGCATTTT. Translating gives CAWSSSVNQLQHF.

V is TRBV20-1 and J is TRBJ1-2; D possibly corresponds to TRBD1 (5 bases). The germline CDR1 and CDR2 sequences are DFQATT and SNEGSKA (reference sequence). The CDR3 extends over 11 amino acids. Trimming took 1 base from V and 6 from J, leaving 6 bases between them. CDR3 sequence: CSARGGDGYTF. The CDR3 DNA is TGCAGTGCTAGAGGAGGGGATGGCTACACCTTC.

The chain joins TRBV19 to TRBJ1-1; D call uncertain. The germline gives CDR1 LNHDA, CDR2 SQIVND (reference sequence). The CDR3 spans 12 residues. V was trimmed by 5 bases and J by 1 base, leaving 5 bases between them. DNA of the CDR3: TGTGCCAGTAGTGGGTGGAACACTGAAGCTTTCTTT. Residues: CASSGWNTEAFF.

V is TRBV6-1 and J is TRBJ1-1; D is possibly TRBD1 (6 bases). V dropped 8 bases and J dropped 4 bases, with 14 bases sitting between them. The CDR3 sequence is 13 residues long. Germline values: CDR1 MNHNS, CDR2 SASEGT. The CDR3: CASLGPGVTEAFF. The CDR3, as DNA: TGTGCCAGCCTAGGCCCAGGGGTCACTGAAGCTTTCTTT.

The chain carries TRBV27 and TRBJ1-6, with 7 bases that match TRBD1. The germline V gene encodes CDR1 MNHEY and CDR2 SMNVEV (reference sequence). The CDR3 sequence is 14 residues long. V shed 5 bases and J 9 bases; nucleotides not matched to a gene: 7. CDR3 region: CASSRRDSGSPLHF. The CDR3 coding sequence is TGTGCCAGCAGTCGGAGGGACAGTGGTTCACCCCTCCACTTT.

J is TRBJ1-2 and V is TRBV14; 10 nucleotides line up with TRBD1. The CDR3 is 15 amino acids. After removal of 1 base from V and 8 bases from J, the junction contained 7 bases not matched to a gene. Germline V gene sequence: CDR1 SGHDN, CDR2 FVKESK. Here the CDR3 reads CASSQGGQGRWGYTF. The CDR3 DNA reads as TGTGCCAGCAGCCAAGGGGGACAGGGGCGGTGGGGCTACACCTTC. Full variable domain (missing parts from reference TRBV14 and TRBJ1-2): EAGVTQFPSHSVIEKGQTVTLRCDPISGHDNLYWYRRVMGKEIKFLLHFVKESKQDESGMPNNRFLAERTGGTYSTLKVQPAELEDSGVYFCASSQGGQGRWGYTFGSGTRLTVV.

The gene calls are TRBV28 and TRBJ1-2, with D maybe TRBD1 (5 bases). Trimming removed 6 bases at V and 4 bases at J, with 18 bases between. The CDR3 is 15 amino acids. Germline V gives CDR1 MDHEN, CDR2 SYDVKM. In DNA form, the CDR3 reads TGTGCCAGCAGGCGGGACCGAGGGGCGAGCTATGGCTACACCTTC. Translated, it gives CASRRDRGASYGYTF.

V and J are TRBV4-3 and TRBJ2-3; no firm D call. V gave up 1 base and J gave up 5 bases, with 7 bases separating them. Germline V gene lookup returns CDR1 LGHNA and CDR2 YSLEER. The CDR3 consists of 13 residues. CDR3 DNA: TGCGCCAGCAGCCAAGTAACCGTAGATACGCAGTATTTT. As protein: CASSQVTVDTQYF.

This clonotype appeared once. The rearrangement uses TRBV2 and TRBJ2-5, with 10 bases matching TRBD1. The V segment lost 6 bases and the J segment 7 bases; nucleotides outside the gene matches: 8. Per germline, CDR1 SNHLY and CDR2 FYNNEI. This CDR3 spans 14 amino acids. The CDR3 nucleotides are TGTGCCAGCAGCGGTGGACAGGGGGGCGGGACCCAGTACTTC. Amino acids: CASSGGQGGGTQYF. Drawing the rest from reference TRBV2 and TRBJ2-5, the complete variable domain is EPEVTQTPSHQVTQMGQEVILRCVPISNHLYFYWYRQILGQKVEFLVSFYNNEISEKSEIFDDQFSVERPDGSNFTLKIRSTKLEDSAMYFCASSGGQGGGTQYFGPGTRLLVL.

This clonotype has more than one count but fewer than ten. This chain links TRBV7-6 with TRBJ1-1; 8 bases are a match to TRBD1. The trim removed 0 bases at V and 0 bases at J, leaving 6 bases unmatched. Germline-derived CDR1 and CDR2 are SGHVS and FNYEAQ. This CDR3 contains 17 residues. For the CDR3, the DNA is TGTGCCAGCAGCTTAGCCCCAAGACAGGGGATGAACACTGAAGCTTTCTTT. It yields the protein CASSLAPRQGMNTEAFF.

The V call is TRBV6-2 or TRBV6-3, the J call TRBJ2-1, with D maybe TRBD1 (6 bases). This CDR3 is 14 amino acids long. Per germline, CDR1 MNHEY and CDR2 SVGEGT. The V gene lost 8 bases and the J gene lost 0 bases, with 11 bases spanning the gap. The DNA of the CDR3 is TGTGCCAGCCGTGTAGGGGGCTCCTACAATGAGCAGTTCTTC. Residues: CASRVGGSYNEQFF.

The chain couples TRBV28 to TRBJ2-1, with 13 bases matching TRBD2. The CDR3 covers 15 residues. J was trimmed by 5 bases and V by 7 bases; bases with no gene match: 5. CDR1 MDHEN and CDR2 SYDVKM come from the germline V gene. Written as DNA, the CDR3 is TGTGCCAGCAAATCACTAGCGGGGGGGAACAATGAGCAGTTCTTC. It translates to CASKSLAGGNNEQFF.

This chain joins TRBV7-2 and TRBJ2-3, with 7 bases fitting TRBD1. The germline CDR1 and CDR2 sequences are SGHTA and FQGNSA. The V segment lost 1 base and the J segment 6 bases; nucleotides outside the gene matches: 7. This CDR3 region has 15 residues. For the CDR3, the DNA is TGTGCCAGCAGCTTAGTGGCGACAGGGTCGGATACGCAGTATTTT. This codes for CASSLVATGSDTQYF.

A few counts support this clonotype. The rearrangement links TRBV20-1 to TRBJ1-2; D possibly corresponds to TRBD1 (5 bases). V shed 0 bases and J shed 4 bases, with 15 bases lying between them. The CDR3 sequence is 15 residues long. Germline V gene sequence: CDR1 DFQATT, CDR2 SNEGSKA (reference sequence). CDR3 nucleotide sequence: TGCAGTGCTAGAGATCATATGGGGCTCCTCTATGGCTACACCTTC. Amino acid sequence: CSARDHMGLLYGYTF.

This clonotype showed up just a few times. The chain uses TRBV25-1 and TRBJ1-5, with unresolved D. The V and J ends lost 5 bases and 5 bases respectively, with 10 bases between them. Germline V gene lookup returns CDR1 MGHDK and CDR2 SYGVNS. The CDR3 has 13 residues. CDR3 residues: CASSRSWDQPQHF. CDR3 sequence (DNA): TGTGCCAGCAGTCGGTCTTGGGATCAGCCCCAGCATTTT.